Sequencing of this T cell receptor (beta chain) was carried out in a study of CD4 T cells in relation to SARS-CoV-2 and coronaviruses. Study-level results: In roughly two thirds of donors, memory CD4+ clonotypes crossrecognized SARS-CoV-2 and at least one common cold coronavirus spike.

Some clones are missing from TCRdb's copy, which holds only in-frame ones; the method was immunoSEQ multiplex PCR. The sample yields over 35,000 clones, about three quarters seen once. As concerns this clone: Its specificity is not known.

The receptor comes from an adult with COVID-19. Sequences were obtained from memory CD4+ T cells from PBMCs, cultured in vitro.

The CDR3 DNA is TGTGCCAGCAGTGAATGGGGAAAGGGGGATGGTGGCTACACCTTC. Protein: CASSEWGKGDGGYTF. The chain joins TRBV25-1 to TRBJ1-2, with D possibly matching TRBD1 (6 bases). CDR1 is MGHDK, CDR2 SYGVNS, per germline. The length of the CDR3 is 15 residues. Trimming stripped 1 base from V and 7 bases from J, with 16 bases between.